This TCR beta chain was sequenced in a study of molecular identifiers for immune sequencing clone quantification. Regarding the study as a whole: It was shown that clones above 20 RNA copies held over 99% of effector molecules, but under 1% in naive cells.

TCRdb processed the PCR reads anew with MiXCR; each CDR3 protein has one entry. Here the sample spans some 650,000 distinct CDR3 sequences, approximately 20% being singletons. When naive CD8 T cells were sorted, they were gated as CD8+CD4-CCR7+CD45RA+. The CDR3 loop spans 15 amino acids. The V end was cut by 1 base, the J end by 0 bases, with 6 bases between. CDR1 and CDR2 (germline): MGHRA, YSYEKL. This clonotype appeared many times. Its antigen is still unknown. This TCR was recovered from a human donor in good health. Some libraries in this study had Jurkat cell RNA spiked in. Sequenced: naive CD8+ T cells from blood, with Jurkat cell RNA spiked in. Subset reported: FACS-sorted CD8+CD4-CCR7+CD45RA+ naive T cells. V gene TRBV4-1 combines with J gene TRBJ1-4; D is undetermined. The CDR3 nucleotides are TGCGCCAGCAGCCAAGGTCGAGCAACTAATGAAAAACTGTTTTTT. Its protein product is CASSQGRATNEKLFF.